Detailed here is one T cell receptor (beta chain). Repertoires were generated with immunoSEQ multiplex PCR, while TCRdb's copy carries only in-frame clones and drops some. The sample consists of approximately 80,000 clones, 89% of them appearing once. Time point given: blood 4 weeks post-SBRT, at nephrectomy. Specified treatment: 15 Gy SBRT to primary tumor, nephrectomy 4 weeks later. The sample originates from a study of radiation and T cells in renal cell carcinoma. The V gene's germline CDR1 is MNHEY and CDR2 SMNVEV (reference sequence). This CDR3 comprises 13 residues. The ends were cut back, 4 bases at V and 0 bases at J, with 5 bases in the middle.

The clonotype comes from a woman in her seventies with renal cell carcinoma. Here the sequenced sample was blood, taken from a patient whose treatment included radiotherapy and nephrectomy. The chain recombines TRBV27 with TRBJ2-3, with D unclear. The CDR3 sequence is CASSYTSTDTQYF. As DNA, the CDR3 is TGTGCCAGCAGTTATACTAGCACAGATACGCAGTATTTT.